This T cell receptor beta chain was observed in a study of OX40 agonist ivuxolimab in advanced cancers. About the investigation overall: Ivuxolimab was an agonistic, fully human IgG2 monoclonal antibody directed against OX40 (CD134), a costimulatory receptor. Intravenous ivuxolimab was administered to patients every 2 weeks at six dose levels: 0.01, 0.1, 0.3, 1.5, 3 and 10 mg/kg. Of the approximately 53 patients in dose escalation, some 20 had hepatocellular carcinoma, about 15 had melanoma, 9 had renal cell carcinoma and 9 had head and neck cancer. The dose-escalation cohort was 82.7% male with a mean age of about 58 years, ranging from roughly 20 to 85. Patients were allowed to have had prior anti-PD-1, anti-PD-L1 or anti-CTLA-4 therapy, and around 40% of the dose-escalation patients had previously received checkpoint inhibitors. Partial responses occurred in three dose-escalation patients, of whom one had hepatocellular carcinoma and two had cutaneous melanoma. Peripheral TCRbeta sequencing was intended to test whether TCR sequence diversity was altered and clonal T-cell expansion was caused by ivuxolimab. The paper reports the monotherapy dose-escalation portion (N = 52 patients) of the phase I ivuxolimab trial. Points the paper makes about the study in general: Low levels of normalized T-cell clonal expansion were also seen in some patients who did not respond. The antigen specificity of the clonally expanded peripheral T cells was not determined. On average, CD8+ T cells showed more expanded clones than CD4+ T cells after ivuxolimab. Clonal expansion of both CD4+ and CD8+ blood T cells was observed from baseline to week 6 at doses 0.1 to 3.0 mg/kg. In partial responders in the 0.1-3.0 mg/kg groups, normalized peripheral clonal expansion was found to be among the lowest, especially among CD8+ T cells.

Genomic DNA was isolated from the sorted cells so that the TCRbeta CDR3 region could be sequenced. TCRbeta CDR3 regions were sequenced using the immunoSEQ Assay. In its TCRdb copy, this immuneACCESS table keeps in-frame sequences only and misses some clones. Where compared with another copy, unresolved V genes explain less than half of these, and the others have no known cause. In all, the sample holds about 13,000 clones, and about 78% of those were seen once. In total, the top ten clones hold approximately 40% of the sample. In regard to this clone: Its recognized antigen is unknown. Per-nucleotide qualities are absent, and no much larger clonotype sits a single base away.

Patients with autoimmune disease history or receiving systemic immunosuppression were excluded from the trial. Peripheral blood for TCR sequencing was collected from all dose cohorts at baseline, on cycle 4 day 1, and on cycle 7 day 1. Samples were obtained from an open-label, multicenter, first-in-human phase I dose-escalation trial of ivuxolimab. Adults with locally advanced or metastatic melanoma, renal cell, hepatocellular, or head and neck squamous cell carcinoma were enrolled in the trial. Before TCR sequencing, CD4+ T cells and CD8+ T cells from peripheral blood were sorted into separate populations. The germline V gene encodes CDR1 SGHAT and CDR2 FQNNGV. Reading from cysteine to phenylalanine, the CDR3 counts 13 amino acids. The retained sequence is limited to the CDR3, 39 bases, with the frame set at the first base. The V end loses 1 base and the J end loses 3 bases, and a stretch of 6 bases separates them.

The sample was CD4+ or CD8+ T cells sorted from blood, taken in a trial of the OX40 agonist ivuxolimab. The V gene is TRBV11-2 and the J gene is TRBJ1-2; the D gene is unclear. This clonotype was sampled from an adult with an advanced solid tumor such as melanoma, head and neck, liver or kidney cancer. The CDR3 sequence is CASSLGPDYGYTF. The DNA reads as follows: TGTGCCAGCAGCTTAGGTCCCGACTATGGCTACACCTTC. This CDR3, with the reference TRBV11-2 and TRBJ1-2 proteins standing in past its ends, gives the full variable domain EAGVAQSPRYKIIEKRQSVAFWCNPISGHATLYWYQQILGQGPKLLIQFQNNGVVDDSQLPKDRFSAERLKGVDSTLKIQPAKLEDSAVYLCASSLGPDYGYTFGSGTRLTVV.